This T cell receptor beta chain was captured by sequencing in a study of T cell responses to AZD1222 COVID-19 vaccine (dated by TCRdb to the early 2020s). Looking at the study overall: TCR sequencing covered fewer than 250 trial participants: 200 to 220 given two doses of AZD1222 and approximately 26 given two doses of MenACWY control vaccine. Trial participants were enrolled into age subgroups of 18-55, 56-69 and 70-plus years, which contained roughly 140, 27 and 60 TCR-sequenced participants, respectively.

The time point label, as the study defines it: about 28 days (+/-7) after the second vaccine dose. AZD1222 recipients whose second dose came at about 4 weeks and those whose second dose came at about 12 weeks were combined into one group, since spike-specific TCR depth and breadth did not differ between the two schedules. Vaccinee samples were obtained from the UK trials COV001 and COV002, which included a single-blind randomized controlled phase 2/3 trial of AZD1222 (ChAdOx1 nCoV-19) in healthy adults. For TCRbeta chain sequencing, PBMC samples were collected from trial participants at day 0 and at day 28 after the second dose. What the authors observed across the whole study: Conclusions about previously exposed vaccinees are limited, since just five or six AZD1222 recipients were seropositive for SARS-CoV-2 at baseline. The vaccine-associated CD4 TCRs covered the entire spike protein, and the dominant responses fell in regions 160-218 and 743-854. Reportedly, almost half of the unique spike-specific TCRs recognized epitopes lying outside the regions that are mutated in the B.1.351 and B.1.1.7 variants. In the small 56-69-year group, the increase in depth fell short of significance, most likely because of low power. Spike-specific TCR breadth and depth rose significantly after two AZD1222 doses compared with day 0 and with MenACWY recipients. Participants were mostly white British and included more females than males, and it was suggested by the authors that clonal diversity may have been underestimated. Because no samples from the day 14 peak response were available, repertoires could be characterized only after the peak T cell response.

The CDR3 regions of human TCRbeta chains were analyzed by immunosequencing. The paper's processing steps were these. Repertoire TCRs were matched against a reference library of SARS-CoV-2-specific TCRs generated with the MIRA antigen-specificity platform. Breadth was defined as the fraction of unique TCRs that were SARS-CoV-2-associated. Depth was defined as the fraction of total T cells that were SARS-CoV-2-associated. Using the MIRA data, each spike-specific TCR was assigned both to the spike region to which the TCR was reactive and to a CD4 or CD8 class. Log10-transformed breadth and depth values were compared by one-way ANOVA with Sidak's multiple comparisons tests. Imported from immuneACCESS, the table was reduced by TCRdb to in-frame sequences with V and J called. These copies leave out some clones; in studies compared against another copy, an unresolved V gene accounts for under half, and the cause of the remainder is not known. V and J calls and clone size are as listed in that table; D and trimming were resolved from the DNA. For this sample there are some 130,000 clones; 85% to 95% appear just once. Together, the top ten hold around 6.5% of the sample.

The cysteine opens and the phenylalanine closes a CDR3 of 16 amino acids. Solely the CDR3 DNA is kept, with 48 bases framed from the first base. For CDR1 and CDR2, the germline V gene lists SGHVS and FQNEAQ. V and J lose 6 bases and 5 bases, and a span of 19 bases separates them. As to this clone: The clone's antigen remains unknown. The input lacks base qualities; no much larger clone sits a single base away.

Recombination joined TRBV7-8 with TRBJ2-2; the D segment is perhaps TRBD1 or TRBD2, each sharing 5 matched bases. The clonotype was recovered from an adult who received the AZD1222 COVID-19 vaccine. Sample: peripheral blood, taken 28 days after the second AZD1222 dose. The CDR3 corresponds to CASRNPGRLRTGELFF. The nucleotide sequence is given as TGTGCCAGCAGGAATCCAGGGAGACTGAGGACCGGGGAGCTGTTTTTT.